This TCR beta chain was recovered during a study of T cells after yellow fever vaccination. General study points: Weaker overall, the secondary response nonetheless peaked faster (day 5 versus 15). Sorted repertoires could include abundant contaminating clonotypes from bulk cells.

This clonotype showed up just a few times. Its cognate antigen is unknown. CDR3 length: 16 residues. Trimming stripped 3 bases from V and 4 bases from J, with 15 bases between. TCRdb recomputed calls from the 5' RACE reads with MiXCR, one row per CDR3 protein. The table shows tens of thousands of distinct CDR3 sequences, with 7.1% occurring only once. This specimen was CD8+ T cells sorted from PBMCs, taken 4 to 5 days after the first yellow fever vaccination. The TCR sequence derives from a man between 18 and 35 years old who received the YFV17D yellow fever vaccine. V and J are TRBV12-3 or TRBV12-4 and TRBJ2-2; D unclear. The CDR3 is CASSFGPSGGTGELFF. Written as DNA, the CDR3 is TGTGCCAGCAGTTTCGGTCCTTCAGGTGGCACCGGGGAGCTGTTTTTT.